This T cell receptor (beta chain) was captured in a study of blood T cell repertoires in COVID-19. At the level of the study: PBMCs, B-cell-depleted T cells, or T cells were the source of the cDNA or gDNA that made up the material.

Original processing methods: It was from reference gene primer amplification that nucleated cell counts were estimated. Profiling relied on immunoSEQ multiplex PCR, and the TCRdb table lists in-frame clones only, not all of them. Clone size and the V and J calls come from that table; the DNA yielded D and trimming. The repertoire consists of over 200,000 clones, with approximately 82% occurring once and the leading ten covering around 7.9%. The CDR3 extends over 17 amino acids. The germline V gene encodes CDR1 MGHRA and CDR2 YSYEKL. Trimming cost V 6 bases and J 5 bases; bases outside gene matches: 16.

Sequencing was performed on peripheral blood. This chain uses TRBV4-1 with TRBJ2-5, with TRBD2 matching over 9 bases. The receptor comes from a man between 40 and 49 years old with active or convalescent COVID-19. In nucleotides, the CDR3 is TGCGCCAGCAGTCGGGTGGGGGCTAGCGGGAATGGGGAGACCCAGTACTTC. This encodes CASSRVGASGNGETQYF.